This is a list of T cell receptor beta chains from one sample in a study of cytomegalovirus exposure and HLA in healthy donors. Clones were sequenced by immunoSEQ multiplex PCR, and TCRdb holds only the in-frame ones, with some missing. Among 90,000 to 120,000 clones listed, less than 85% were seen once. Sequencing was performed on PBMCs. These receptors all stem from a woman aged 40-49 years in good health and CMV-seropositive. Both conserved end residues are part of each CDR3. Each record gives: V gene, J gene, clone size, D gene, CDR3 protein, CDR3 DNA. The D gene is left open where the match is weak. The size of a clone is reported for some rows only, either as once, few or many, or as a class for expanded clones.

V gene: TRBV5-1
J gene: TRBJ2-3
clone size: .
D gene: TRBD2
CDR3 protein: CASSFLGTSGALDSTDTQYF
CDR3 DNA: TGCGCCAGCAGCTTCCTGGGGACTAGCGGGGCCCTAGACAGCACAGATACGCAGTATTTT

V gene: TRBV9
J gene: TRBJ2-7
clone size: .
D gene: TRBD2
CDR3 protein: CASSVGSGGTTYEQYF
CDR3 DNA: TGTGCCAGCAGCGTAGGGTCGGGGGGAACCACCTACGAGCAGTACTTC

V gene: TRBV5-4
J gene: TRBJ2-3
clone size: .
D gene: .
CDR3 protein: CASRSVTDTQYF
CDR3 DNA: TGTGCCAGCAGGTCAGTCACAGATACGCAGTATTTT

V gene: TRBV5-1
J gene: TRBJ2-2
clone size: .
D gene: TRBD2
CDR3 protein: CASATSPGTGELFF
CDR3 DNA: TGCGCCAGCGCGACTAGCCCTGGCACCGGGGAGCTGTTTTTT

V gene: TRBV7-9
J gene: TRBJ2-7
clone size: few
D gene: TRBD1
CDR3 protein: CASSLRGRGLEQYF
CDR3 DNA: TGTGCCAGCAGCCTGAGGGGCAGGGGGCTCGAGCAGTACTTC

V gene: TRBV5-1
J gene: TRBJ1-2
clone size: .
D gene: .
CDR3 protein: CASSLYRDDYGYTF
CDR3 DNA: TGCGCCAGCAGCCTTTACAGGGATGACTATGGCTACACCTTC

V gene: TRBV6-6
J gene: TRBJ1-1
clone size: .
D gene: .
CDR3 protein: CASATQVNTEAFF
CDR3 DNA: TGTGCCAGCGCCACGCAGGTGAACACTGAAGCTTTCTTT

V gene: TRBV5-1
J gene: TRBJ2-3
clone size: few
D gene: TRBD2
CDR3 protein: CASTAAGTSGGTGIPDTQYF
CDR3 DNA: TGCGCCAGCACCGCCGCCGGGACTAGCGGGGGGACTGGTATCCCAGATACGCAGTATTTT

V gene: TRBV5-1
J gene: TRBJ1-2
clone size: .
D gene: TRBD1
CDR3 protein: CASSPWDSGDGYTF
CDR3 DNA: TGCGCCAGCAGCCCGTGGGACAGCGGAGATGGCTACACCTTC

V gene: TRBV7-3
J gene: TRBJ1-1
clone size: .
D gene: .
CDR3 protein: CASSPLGSTEAFF
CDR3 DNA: TGTGCCAGCAGCCCCCTGGGCAGCACTGAAGCTTTCTTT

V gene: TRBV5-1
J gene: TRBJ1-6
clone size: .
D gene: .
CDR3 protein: CASSLDTGNSPLHF
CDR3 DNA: TGCGCCAGCAGCTTGGATACGGGAAATTCACCCCTCCACTTT

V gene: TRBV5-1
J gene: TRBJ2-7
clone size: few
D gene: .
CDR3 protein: CASSILGFDYEQYF
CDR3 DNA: TGCGCCAGCAGCATACTAGGCTTTGACTACGAGCAGTACTTC

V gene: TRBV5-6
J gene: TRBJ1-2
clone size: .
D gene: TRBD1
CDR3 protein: CASSPVGTAYGYTF
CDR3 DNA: TGTGCCAGCAGCCCAGTGGGGACAGCCTATGGCTACACCTTC

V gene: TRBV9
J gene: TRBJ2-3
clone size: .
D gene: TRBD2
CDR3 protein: CASSERTSGGGSDTQYF
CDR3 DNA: TGTGCCAGCAGCGAACGGACTAGCGGGGGGGGTTCAGATACGCAGTATTTT

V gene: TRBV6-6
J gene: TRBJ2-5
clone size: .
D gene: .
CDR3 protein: CASSYWVDYGETQYF
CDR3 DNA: TGTGCCAGCAGTTACTGGGTGGACTACGGGGAGACCCAGTACTTC

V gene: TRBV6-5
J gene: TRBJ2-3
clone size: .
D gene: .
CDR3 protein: CASTQTPGDTQYF
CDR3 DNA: TGTGCCAGCACCCAGACTCCTGGAGATACGCAGTATTTT

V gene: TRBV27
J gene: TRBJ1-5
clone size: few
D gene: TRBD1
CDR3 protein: CASRKDRHISGQPQHF
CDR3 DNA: TGTGCCAGCAGAAAGGACAGGCACATATCAGGACAGCCCCAGCATTTT

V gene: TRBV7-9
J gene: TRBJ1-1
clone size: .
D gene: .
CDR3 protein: CASSYSGVNTEAFF
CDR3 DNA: TGTGCCAGCAGCTACTCAGGTGTGAACACTGAAGCTTTCTTT

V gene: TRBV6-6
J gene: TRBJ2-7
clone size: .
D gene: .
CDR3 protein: CATSPGDEQYF
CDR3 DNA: TGTGCCACTTCCCCAGGGGACGAGCAGTACTTC

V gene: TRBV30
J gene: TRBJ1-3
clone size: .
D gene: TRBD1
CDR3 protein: CAWSSTGNRNTIYF
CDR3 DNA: TGTGCCTGGAGTTCGACAGGGAACAGAAACACCATATATTTT

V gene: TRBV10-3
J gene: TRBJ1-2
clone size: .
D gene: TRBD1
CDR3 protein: CAISERGQGADGYTF
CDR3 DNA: TGTGCCATCAGTGAGCGGGGACAGGGGGCTGATGGCTACACCTTC

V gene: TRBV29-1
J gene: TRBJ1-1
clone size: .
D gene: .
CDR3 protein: CSVGERGGTEAFF
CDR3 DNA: TGCAGCGTTGGAGAGCGGGGTGGGACTGAAGCTTTCTTT

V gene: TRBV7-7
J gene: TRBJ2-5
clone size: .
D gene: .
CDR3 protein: CASSLVAAGETQYF
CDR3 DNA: TGTGCTAGCAGCTTAGTTGCAGCGGGAGAGACCCAGTACTTC

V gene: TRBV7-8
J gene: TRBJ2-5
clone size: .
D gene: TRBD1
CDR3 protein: CASSSLNRGTSKTQYF
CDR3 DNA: TGTGCCAGCAGCTCCCTCAACAGGGGTACTAGTAAAACCCAGTACTTC

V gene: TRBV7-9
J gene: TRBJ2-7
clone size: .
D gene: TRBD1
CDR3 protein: CASSARAGGSIYEQYF
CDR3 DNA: TGTGCCAGCAGCGCCCGCGCAGGGGGCTCCATCTACGAGCAGTACTTC

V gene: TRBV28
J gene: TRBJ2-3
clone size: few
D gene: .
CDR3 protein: CASSSNTFSTDTQYF
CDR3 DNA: TGTGCCAGCAGTTCCAACACCTTTAGCACAGATACGCAGTATTTT

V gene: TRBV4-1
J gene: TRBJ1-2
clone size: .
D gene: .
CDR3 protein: CASSQVRLTGWHGYTF
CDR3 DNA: TGCGCCAGCAGCCAAGTGCGATTGACAGGATGGCATGGCTACACCTTC

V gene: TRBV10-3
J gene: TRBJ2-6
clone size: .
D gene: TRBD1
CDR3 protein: CAIRAFPGTELSGANVLTF
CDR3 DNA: TGTGCCATCAGGGCGTTTCCCGGGACAGAACTCTCTGGGGCCAACGTCCTGACTTTC

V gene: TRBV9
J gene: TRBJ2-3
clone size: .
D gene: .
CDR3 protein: CASSVTKGEDTQYF
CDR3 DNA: TGTGCCAGCAGCGTAACCAAGGGGGAAGATACGCAGTATTTT

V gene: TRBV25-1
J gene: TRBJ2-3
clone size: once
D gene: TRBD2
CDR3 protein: CASSEPTGGGTDTQYF
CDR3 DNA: TGTGCCAGCAGTGAACCTACGGGGGGAGGAACAGATACGCAGTATTTT

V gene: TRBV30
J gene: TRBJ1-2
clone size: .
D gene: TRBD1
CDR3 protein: CAWSAGQSFGYTF
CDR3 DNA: TGTGCCTGGAGCGCGGGACAGAGCTTTGGCTACACCTTC

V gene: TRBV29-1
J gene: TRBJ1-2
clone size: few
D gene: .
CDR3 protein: CSVDAGPGYTF
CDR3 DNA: TGCAGCGTCGATGCGGGTCCTGGCTACACCTTC

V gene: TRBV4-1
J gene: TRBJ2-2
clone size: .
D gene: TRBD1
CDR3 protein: CASSPPGQGSGELFF
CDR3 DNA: TGCGCCAGCAGCCCACCCGGACAGGGTTCCGGGGAGCTGTTTTTT

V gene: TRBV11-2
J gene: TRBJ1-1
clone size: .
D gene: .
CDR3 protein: CASSLLRDTEAFF
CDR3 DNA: TGTGCCAGCAGCTTACTGAGGGACACTGAAGCTTTCTTT

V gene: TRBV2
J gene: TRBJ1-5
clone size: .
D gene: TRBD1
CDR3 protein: CASSRRQGAGQPQHF
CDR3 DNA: TGTGCCAGCAGTCGACGACAGGGGGCCGGTCAGCCCCAGCATTTT

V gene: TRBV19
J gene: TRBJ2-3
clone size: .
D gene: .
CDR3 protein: CASSAGYEDTQYF
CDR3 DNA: TGTGCCAGTAGCGCAGGGTATGAAGATACGCAGTATTTT

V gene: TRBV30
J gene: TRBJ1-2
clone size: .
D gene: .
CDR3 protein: CAWKSAGNYGYTF
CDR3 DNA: TGTGCCTGGAAATCGGCGGGCAACTATGGCTACACCTTC

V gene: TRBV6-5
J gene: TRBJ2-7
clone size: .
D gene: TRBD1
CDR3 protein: CASTGQGAPYEQYF
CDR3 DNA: TGTGCCAGCACCGGACAGGGCGCACCCTACGAGCAGTACTTC

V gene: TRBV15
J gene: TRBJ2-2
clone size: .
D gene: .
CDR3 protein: CATGVSNTGELFF
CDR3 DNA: TGTGCCACAGGGGTGTCGAACACCGGGGAGCTGTTTTTT

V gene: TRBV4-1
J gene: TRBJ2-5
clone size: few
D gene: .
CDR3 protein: CASSQESSRGRETQYF
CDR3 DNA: TGCGCCAGCAGCCAAGAAAGCTCAAGGGGAAGAGAGACCCAGTACTTC

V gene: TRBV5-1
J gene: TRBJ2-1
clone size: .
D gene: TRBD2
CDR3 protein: CASSLLLAGANNEQFF
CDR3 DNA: TGCGCCAGCAGCTTGCTTCTAGCGGGGGCCAACAATGAGCAGTTCTTC

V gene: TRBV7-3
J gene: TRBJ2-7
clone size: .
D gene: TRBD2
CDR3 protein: CASSSGGASYEQYF
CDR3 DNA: TGTGCCAGCAGCAGCGGGGGTGCCTCCTACGAGCAGTACTTC

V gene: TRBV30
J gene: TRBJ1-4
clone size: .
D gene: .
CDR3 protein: CAWSVRGIHEKLFF
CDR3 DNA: TGTGCCTGGAGTGTACGGGGAATCCATGAAAAACTGTTTTTT

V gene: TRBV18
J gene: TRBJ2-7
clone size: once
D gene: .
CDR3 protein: CASSGGAAYEQYF
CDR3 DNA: TGTGCCAGCTCTGGGGGGGCCGCCTACGAGCAGTACTTC

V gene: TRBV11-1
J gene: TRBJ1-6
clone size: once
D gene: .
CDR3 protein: CASSEGVAFRGGSPLHF
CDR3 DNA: TGTGCCAGCAGCGAGGGGGTGGCATTCCGAGGGGGTTCACCCCTCCACTTT

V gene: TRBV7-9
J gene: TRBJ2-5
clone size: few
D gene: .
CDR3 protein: CASSYGGSRGETQYF
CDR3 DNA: TGTGCCAGCAGTTACGGCGGATCGAGAGGGGAGACCCAGTACTTC

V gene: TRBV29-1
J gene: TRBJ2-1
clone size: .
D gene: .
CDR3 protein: CSVELPNFYNEQFF
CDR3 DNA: TGCAGCGTTGAACTGCCGAACTTCTACAATGAGCAGTTCTTC

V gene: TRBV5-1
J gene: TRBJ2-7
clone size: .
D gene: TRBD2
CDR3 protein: CASSNSGGMDEQYF
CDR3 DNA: TGCGCCAGCAGCAATAGCGGGGGGATGGACGAGCAGTACTTC

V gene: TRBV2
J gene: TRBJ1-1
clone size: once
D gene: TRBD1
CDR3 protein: CATQGAVNTEAFF
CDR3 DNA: TGTGCCACACAGGGGGCGGTGAACACTGAAGCTTTCTTT

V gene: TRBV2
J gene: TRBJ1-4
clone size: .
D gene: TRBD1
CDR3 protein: CAFRRDRRYEKLFF
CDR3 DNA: TGTGCCTTCAGGAGGGACAGGAGATATGAAAAACTGTTTTTT

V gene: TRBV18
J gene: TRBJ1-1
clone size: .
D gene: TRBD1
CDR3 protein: CASSLRDRDWNTEAFF
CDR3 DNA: TGTGCCAGCTCACTTAGGGACAGGGATTGGAACACTGAAGCTTTCTTT

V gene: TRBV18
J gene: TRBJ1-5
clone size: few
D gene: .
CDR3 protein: CASSREHSNQPQHF
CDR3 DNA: TGTGCCAGCTCGCGAGAGCATAGCAATCAGCCCCAGCATTTT

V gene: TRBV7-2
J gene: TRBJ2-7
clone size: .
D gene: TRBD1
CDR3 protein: CASSLGHRGYEQYF
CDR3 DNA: TGTGCCAGCAGCTTAGGCCACAGGGGCTACGAGCAGTACTTC

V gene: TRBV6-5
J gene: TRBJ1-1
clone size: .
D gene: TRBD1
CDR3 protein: CASSYFRDRREAFF
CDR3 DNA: TGTGCCAGCAGTTACTTCCGGGACAGGCGTGAAGCTTTCTTT

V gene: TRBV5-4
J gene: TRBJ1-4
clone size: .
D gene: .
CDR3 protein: CASTVTPGGEKLFF
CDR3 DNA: TGTGCCAGCACCGTGACTCCGGGTGGGGAAAAACTGTTTTTT

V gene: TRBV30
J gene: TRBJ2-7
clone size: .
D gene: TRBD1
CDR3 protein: CAWSVKDRSSYEQYF
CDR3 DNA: TGTGCCTGGAGTGTAAAGGACAGGAGCTCCTACGAGCAGTACTTC